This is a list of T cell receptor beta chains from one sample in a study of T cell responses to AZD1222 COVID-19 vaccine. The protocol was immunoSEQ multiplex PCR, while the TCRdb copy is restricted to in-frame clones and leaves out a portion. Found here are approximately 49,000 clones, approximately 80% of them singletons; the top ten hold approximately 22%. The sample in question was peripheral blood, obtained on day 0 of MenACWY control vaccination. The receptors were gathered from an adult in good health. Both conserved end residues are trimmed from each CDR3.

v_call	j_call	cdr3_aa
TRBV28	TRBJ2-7	ASSPPGTVLYEQY
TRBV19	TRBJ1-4	ASSIESSNEKLF
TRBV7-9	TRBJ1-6	ASSPTGTGRSPLH
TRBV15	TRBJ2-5	ATSRDISGPEDETQY
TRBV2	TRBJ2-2	ASSETGTTNTGELF
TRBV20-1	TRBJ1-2	SALDNGYT
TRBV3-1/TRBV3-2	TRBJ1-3	ASSQDLANTIY
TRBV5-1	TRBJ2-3	ASSVSGSSADTQY
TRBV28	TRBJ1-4	ASSTSPLIKEKLF
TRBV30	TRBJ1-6	AWSVDRGPSPLH
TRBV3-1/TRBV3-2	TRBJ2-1	ASSRDEGWDEQF
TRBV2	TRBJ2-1	ASTNIGQGRDEQF
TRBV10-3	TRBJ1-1	AISETPGFDTEAF
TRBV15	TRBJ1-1	ATSRPAGFQTEAF
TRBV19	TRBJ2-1	ASSITSYNEQF
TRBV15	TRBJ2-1	ATSTESEQF
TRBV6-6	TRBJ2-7	ASSYSTGEQY
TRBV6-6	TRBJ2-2	ASSRTGGAGELF
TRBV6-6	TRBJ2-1	ASSYSGTGGNEQF
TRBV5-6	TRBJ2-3	ATHSFTHTDTQY
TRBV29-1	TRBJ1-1	SVEDLIGTGIDTEAF
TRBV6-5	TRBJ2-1	ASSPRDPHNEQF
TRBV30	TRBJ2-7	AWTRTPDAYEQY
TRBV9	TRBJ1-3	ASSPAGNSGNTIY
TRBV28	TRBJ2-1	ASSGSGRSSYNEQF
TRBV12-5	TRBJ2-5	ASATGQDFGETQY
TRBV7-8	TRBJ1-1	ASSLGASAF
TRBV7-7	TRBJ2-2	ASSLRTGGTGELF
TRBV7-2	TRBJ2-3	ASSVTSGTDTQY
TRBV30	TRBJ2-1	ASIPGTGVYNEQF
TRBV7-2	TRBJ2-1	ASSSVDYLRDEQF
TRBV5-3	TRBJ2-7	ARSLDEQY
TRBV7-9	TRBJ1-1	ASSPRAGWISMNTEAF
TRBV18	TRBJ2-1	ASSHGAGGDEQF
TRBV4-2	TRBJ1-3	ASSQDIGGKRNTIY
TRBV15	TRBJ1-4	ATSRRVNGEKLF
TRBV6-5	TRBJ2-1	ASRLYNEQF
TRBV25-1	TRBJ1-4	ASSALTGPAANEKLF
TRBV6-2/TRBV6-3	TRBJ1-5	ASSYHRDRGQDSNQPQH
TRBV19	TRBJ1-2	ATEGLSYGYT
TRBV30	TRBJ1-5	AWRENSNQPQH
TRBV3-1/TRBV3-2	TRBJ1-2	ASSDGNYGYT
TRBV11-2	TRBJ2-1	ASRPTAGTGRGDEQF
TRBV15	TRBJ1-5	ATSRGGASQPQH
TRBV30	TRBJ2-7	AWNPTDSYEQY
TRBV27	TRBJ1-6	ASSLLTGLSPLH
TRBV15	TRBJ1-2	ATSGTGTGGNYGYT
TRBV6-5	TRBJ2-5	ASSPTGGRETQY
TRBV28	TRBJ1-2	ATSPFLRGRDLGYT
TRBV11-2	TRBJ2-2	ASSLDHWTGAGGTGELF
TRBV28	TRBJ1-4	ASSGGTGREKLF
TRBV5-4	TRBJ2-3	ASSHPGQGVGDTQY
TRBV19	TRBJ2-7	ASSTLRTRNSYEQY
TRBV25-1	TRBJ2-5	ASSRGSGSGQTQY
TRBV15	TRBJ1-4	ATSGSATNEKLF
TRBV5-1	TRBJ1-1	ASSLANLNTEAF